These T cell receptor beta chains were read from a single sample in a study of technical replicates of blood from a few donors. Repertoires were generated with immunoSEQ multiplex PCR, while TCRdb's copy carries only in-frame clones and drops some. The repertoire consists of tens of thousands of clones, with 85% to 95% occurring once and the leading ten covering about 0.24%. The source material was T cells isolated from PBMCs. These receptors were taken from a human donor in good health. Both conserved end residues are part of each CDR3. The D gene is left open where the match is weak. Size values are once, few and many counts, or a class for expanded clones, and some rows have none.

abundance	len	v_gene	j_gene	d_gene	CDR3nt	CDR3aa
few	15	TRBV7-9	TRBJ2-2	NA	TGTGCCAGCACTCCCAGGGAGGTTGACACCGGGGAGCTGTTTTTT	CASTPREVDTGELFF
once	14	TRBV4-1	TRBJ2-1	TRBD2	TGCGCCAGCAGCCAAGAGGGCGGGAGGGGTGAGCAGTTCTTC	CASSQEGGRGEQFF
NA	15	TRBV9	TRBJ2-1	TRBD1	TGTGCCAGCAGCGGTGTGACAGGGGTAACAAATGAGCAGTTCTTC	CASSGVTGVTNEQFF
NA	13	TRBV5-4	TRBJ2-1	TRBD1	TGTGCCAGCAGCAGGGACAGGGGAAATGAGCAGTTCTTC	CASSRDRGNEQFF
NA	16	TRBV27	TRBJ2-2	NA	TGTGCCAGCAGTCCCATGAAGTTGGGGGGAGCCGGGGAGCTGTTTTTT	CASSPMKLGGAGELFF
NA	12	TRBV28	TRBJ2-4	NA	TGTGCCAGCAGTTTATGGGGAGGCATTCAGTACTTC	CASSLWGGIQYF
NA	17	TRBV7-6	TRBJ1-3	NA	TGTGCCAGCAGCTTAGCCCTCTTGAGGGACTCTGGAAACACCATATATTTT	CASSLALLRDSGNTIYF
once	12	TRBV5-1	TRBJ2-5	NA	TGCGCCAGCAGCTCTCCCCAAGAGACCCAGTACTTC	CASSSPQETQYF
NA	13	TRBV28	TRBJ2-1	TRBD1	TGTGCCAGCAGTATGACAGGGGGCGATGAGCAGTTCTTC	CASSMTGGDEQFF
NA	15	TRBV5-1	TRBJ1-5	NA	TGCGCCAGCTCGGAGGACGGCAATAGCAATCAGCCCCAGCATTTT	CASSEDGNSNQPQHF
NA	17	TRBV6-1	TRBJ1-2	TRBD1	TGTGCCAGCAGTGATGGGATTATGGACAGGGCCTACTATGGCTACACCTTC	CASSDGIMDRAYYGYTF
NA	13	TRBV7-9	TRBJ2-7	NA	TGTGCCAGCAGCTTCCAGAGGTTGAACGAGCAGTACTTC	CASSFQRLNEQYF
NA	11	TRBV6-1	TRBJ2-1	TRBD1	TGTGCCAGCAGGGGGACAGGGCAGCAGTTCTTC	CASRGTGQQFF
NA	15	TRBV11-3	TRBJ2-7	TRBD1	TGTGCCAGCAGCTCAAACAGGGGGATCTCCTACGAGCAGTACTTC	CASSSNRGISYEQYF
NA	14	TRBV28	TRBJ2-7	NA	TGTGCCACCAAATGGGGCAGACCCCACTACGAGCAGTACTTC	CATKWGRPHYEQYF
NA	17	TRBV5-1	TRBJ2-2	TRBD1	TGCGCCAGCAGCTTCGCAGGGGGCCCTCCGAACACCGGGGAGCTGTTTTTT	CASSFAGGPPNTGELFF
NA	15	TRBV19	TRBJ1-2	TRBD1	TGTGCCAGTAAACAGGGGTCTAATATGGTTGGTGGCTACACCTTC	CASKQGSNMVGGYTF
NA	14	TRBV27	TRBJ2-7	NA	TGTGCCAGCATTAGCCCCGGGAACTCCTACGAGCAGTACTTC	CASISPGNSYEQYF
NA	21	TRBV1	TRBJ2-7	NA	TGCACCAGCAGCCAAGAGACCCGGGACACGCCTTACCCCCGGAGACCCTACGAGCAGTACTTC	CTSSQETRDTPYPRRPYEQYF
NA	12	TRBV25-1	TRBJ1-2	NA	TGTGCCAGCAGTGCCCAGGGTTATGGCTACACCTTC	CASSAQGYGYTF
NA	13	TRBV27	TRBJ1-5	NA	TGTGCCAGCAGTCCTTATAGCAATCAGCCCCAGCATTTT	CASSPYSNQPQHF
NA	15	TRBV29-1	TRBJ2-1	NA	TGCAGCGTTGATGAACTAGCAGGCTCCTACAATGAGCAGTTCTTC	CSVDELAGSYNEQFF
NA	17	TRBV7-9	TRBJ2-2	TRBD1	TGTGCCAGCAGCCATCTCCCCCACAGGGGGCGCGTCGGGGAGCTGTTTTTT	CASSHLPHRGRVGELFF
NA	14	TRBV5-5	TRBJ1-5	NA	TGTGCCAGCAGCCCAACTTATAGCAATCAGCCCCAGCATTTT	CASSPTYSNQPQHF
NA	12	TRBV19	TRBJ2-7	NA	TGTGCCAGTAGCGAGTCCTACTACGAGCAGTACTTC	CASSESYYEQYF
NA	13	TRBV30	TRBJ1-1	NA	TGTGCCTGGAGTACAGGAATGAACACTGAAGCTTTCTTT	CAWSTGMNTEAFF
NA	12	TRBV29-1	TRBJ2-5	NA	TGCAGCGTTTCTCGGGGGGCAGAGACCCAGTACTTC	CSVSRGAETQYF
NA	15	TRBV7-2	TRBJ2-7	TRBD2	TGTGCCAGCAGCCCCTTTGGAGCGGGGGACTACGAGCAGTACTTC	CASSPFGAGDYEQYF
NA	16	TRBV5-1	TRBJ2-7	TRBD1	TGCGCCAGCAGCCACGACGGGACAGCCTATCCCTACGAGCAGTACTTC	CASSHDGTAYPYEQYF
NA	14	TRBV28	TRBJ2-7	NA	TGTGCCAGCAGTCCCCACCCAGGCAACTACGAGCAGTACTTC	CASSPHPGNYEQYF
once	13	TRBV11-2	TRBJ2-7	NA	TGTGCCAGCAGCCGGTTAGGGGTCTACGAGCAGTACTTC	CASSRLGVYEQYF
NA	11	TRBV6-5	TRBJ2-3	NA	TGTGCCAGCCGCCGGGTTGATACGCAGTATTTT	CASRRVDTQYF
NA	13	TRBV10-3	TRBJ2-1	NA	TGTGCCATCAGTGAGTCGGTAGCGGATGAGCAGTTCTTC	CAISESVADEQFF
NA	12	TRBV29-1	TRBJ1-2	NA	TGCAGCGGGATGGAGGAGAGCTATGGCTACACCTTC	CSGMEESYGYTF
NA	12	TRBV9	TRBJ1-1	NA	TGTGCCAGCAGCTCTACAGGCACTGAAGCTTTCTTT	CASSSTGTEAFF
NA	15	TRBV7-9	TRBJ1-2	NA	TGTGCCAGCAGCTTAGGGGCGGGCGGAGACTATGGCTACACCTTC	CASSLGAGGDYGYTF
NA	17	TRBV11-2	TRBJ2-7	TRBD2	TGTGCCAGCAGCTCGGGGGCCCCTAGCGGGACTTCCTACGAGCAGTACTTC	CASSSGAPSGTSYEQYF
once	19	TRBV11-2	TRBJ2-2	TRBD1	TGTGCCAGCAGCTCGCGTGGGGACAGGGGAACCCGAAACACCGGGGAGCTGTTTTTT	CASSSRGDRGTRNTGELFF
few	15	TRBV7-9	TRBJ1-1	NA	TGTGCCAGCAGCTTAGATAATCGGGGGAACACTGAAGCTTTCTTT	CASSLDNRGNTEAFF
NA	16	TRBV27	TRBJ2-1	TRBD2	TGTGCCAGCATAGGACTAGCGGGAGGAAAGTACAATGAGCAGTTCTTC	CASIGLAGGKYNEQFF
NA	13	TRBV7-9	TRBJ1-2	TRBD1	TGTGCCAGCACCCTCCGGGACAGTGGGGGCTACACCTTC	CASTLRDSGGYTF
NA	14	TRBV19	TRBJ2-4	TRBD1	TGTGCCAGTAAAGACAGGGAGACCAAAAACATTCAGTACTTC	CASKDRETKNIQYF
NA	15	TRBV28	TRBJ2-1	NA	TGTGCCAGCAGCCTGGACTGGGGCTCCTACAATGAGCAGTTCTTC	CASSLDWGSYNEQFF